The present TCR beta chain was sequenced within a study of control samples from healthy donors and cancer patients. This CDR3 has 16 residues. Germline values: CDR1 SGHVS, CDR2 FNYEAQ. V lost 1 base and J lost 0, with 13 bases in between. Using immunoSEQ multiplex PCR, the repertoire was profiled, and TCRdb retains in-frame clones only, with some absent. The sample contains 170,000 or so clones, around 92% of which appear only once. The sequence was obtained from a woman aged 40-49 years in good health. Sequences were obtained from blood. The chain couples TRBV7-6 to TRBJ2-7, with D tentatively TRBD2 (5 bases). CDR3 in DNA: TGTGCCAGCAGCTTAGGGGCAGAGGGATCCTCCTACGAGCAGTACTTC. Encoded protein: CASSLGAEGSSYEQYF.